This entry describes one T cell receptor (beta chain). Its target is not known. This sample is drawn from a study of vaccination and CD4 T cells after COVID-19. Study-wide context: Post-COVID draws came a median roughly 97 days after diagnosis (range 35 to 161). Study results and limitations: Median roughly 90% of reactive clones detected in convalescent patients emerged only post-vaccination.

The Oncomine TCR Beta short-read assay was applied to DNA of cultured CD4+ T cells. TCRdb re-derived calls from the PCR reads in MiXCR, one entry per CDR3 protein. The table includes about 8,500 distinct CDR3 sequences, roughly 19% detected once. The CDR3 contains 16 residues. CDR1 and CDR2 from the germline V gene are ENHRY and SYGVKD. J gave up 2 bases and V 0 bases, and 4 bases lay outside the gene matches. Sample treatment: approximately 9-day PBMC culture with coronavirus spike peptide pools or control peptides (ViraFEST assay). Peptide pools at roughly 10 ug/ml, together with around 10 IU/ml IL-2, were added to cultures of two million PBMCs per well.

This specimen consisted of CD4+ T cells from blood, cultured in vitro, obtained after SARS-CoV-2 vaccination. The sequence was collected from a human donor who had recovered from COVID-19. The chain carries TRBV10-3 and TRBJ1-5; 7 nucleotides agree with TRBD1. For the CDR3, the DNA is TGTGCCATCAGTGAGTCGACAGGGACTGGCAATCAGCCCCAGCATTTT. This translates into CAISESTGTGNQPQHF.